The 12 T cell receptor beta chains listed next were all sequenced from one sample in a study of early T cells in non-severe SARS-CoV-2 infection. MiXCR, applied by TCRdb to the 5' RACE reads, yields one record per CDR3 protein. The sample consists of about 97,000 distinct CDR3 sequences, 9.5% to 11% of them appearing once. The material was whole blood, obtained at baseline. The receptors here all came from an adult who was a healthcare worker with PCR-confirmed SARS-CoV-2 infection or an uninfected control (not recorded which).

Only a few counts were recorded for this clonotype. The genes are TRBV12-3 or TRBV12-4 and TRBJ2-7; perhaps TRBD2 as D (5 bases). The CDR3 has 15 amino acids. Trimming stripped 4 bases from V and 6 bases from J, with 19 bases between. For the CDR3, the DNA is TGTGCCAGCAGTTCCCTTAGCGATTTGGTCGGCGAGCAGTACTTC. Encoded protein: CASSSLSDLVGEQYF.

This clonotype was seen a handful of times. CDR3 DNA: TGTGCCAGCAGTAGTGGGATATCCGGGGAGCTGTTTTTT. It codes for CASSSGISGELFF. The chain is built from TRBV2 and TRBJ2-2; D is unclear. Germline CDR1 reads SNHLY; CDR2 reads FYNNEI. V lost 5 bases, J lost 6 bases, and 10 bases lay in between. The CDR3 loop spans 13 amino acids.

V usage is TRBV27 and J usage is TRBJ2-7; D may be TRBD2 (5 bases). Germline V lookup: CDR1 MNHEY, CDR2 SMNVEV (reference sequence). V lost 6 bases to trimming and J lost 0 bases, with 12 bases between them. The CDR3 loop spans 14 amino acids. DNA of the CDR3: TGTGCCAGCAGCGCGGGCCCCAACTCCTACGAGCAGTACTTC. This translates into CASSAGPNSYEQYF.

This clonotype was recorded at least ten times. CDR3 amino acids: CATSDGGGGDTQYF. In nucleotides, the CDR3 is TGTGCCACCAGTGACGGAGGAGGGGGAGATACGCAGTATTTT. The chain links TRBV24-1 to TRBJ2-3; the D call may be TRBD1 or TRBD2 (6 bases each). Trimming pared 4 bases from V and 5 bases from J, leaving 12 bases between. This CDR3 has 14 amino acids. CDR1 is KGHDR and CDR2 is SFDVKD in the germline V gene.

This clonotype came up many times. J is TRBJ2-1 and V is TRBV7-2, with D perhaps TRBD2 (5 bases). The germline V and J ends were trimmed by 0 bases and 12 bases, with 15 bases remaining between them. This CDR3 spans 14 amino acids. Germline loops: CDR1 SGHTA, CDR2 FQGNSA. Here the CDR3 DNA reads TGTGCCAGCAGCTTAGCGTCTGCGGGTGCCCGGCAGTTCTTC. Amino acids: CASSLASAGARQFF.

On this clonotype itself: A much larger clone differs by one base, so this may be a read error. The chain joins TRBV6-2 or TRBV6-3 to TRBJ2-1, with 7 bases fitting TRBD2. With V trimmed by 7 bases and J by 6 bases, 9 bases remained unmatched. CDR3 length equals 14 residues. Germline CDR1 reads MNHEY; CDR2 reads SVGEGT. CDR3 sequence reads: CASNGWLAVNEQFF. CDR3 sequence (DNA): TGTGCCAGCAACGGATGGCTAGCGGTCAATGAGCAGTTCTTC.

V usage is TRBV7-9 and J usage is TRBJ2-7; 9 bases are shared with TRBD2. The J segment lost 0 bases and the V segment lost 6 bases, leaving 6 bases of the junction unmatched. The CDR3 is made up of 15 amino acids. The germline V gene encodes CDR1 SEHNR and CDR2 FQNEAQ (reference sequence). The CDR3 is CASSQSGRPSYEQYF. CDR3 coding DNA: TGTGCCAGCAGTCAAAGCGGGAGGCCCTCCTACGAGCAGTACTTC.

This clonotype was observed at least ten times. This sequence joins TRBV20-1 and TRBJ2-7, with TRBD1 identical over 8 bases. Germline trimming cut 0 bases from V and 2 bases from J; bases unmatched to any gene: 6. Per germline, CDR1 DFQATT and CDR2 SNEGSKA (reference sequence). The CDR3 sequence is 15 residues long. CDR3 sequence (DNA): TGCAGTGCTAGAGACACGGGGACAGGCACCTACGAGCAGTACTTC. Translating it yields CSARDTGTGTYEQYF.

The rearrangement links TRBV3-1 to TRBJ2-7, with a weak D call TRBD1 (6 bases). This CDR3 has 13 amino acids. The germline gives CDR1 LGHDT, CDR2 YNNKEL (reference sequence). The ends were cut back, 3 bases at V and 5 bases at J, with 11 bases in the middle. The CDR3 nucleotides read TGTGCCAGCAGCCAGGCAGGGGTCCACGAGCAGTACTTC. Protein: CASSQAGVHEQYF.

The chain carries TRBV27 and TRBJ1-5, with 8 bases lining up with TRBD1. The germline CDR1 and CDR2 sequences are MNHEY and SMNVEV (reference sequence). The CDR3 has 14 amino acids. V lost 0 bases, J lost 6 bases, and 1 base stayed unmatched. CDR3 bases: TGTGCCAGCAGTTTATCACAGGGGGGTCAGCCCCAGCATTTT. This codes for CASSLSQGGQPQHF.

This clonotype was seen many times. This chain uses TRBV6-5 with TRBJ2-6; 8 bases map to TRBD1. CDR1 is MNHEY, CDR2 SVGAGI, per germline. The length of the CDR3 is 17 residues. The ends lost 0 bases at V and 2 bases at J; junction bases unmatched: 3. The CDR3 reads CASSYSNRGAGANVLTF. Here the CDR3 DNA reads TGTGCCAGCAGTTACTCGAACAGGGGGGCTGGGGCCAACGTCCTGACTTTC.

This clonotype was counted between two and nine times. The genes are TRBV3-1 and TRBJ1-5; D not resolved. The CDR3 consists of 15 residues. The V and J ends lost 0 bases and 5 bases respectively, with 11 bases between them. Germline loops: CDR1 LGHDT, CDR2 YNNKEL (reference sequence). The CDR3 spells CASSQDHGHYQPQHF. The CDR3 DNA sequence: TGTGCCAGCAGCCAAGATCACGGGCACTATCAGCCCCAGCATTTT.